This TCR beta chain was profiled in a study of cytomegalovirus exposure and HLA in healthy donors. Details on this clone: The antigen remains undetermined.

Study-wide points: In vitro testing confirmed a few CMV-associated chains as specific for CMV antigens. In the 130 or so validation repertoires, a later analysis found that first-cohort TCR clusters tended to co-occur. Both high specificity and high sensitivity reportedly marked the classifier's diagnosis of cytomegalovirus status. TCR sequences were mostly rare, though some public TCRs occurred in many donors.

CDR1 is SGHTS and CDR2 is YDEGEE in the germline V gene. Between the trimmed V and J ends, which lost 5 bases and 6 bases, there was a span of 24 bases. CDR3 length: 17 amino acids. Repertoires were generated with immunoSEQ multiplex PCR, while TCRdb's copy carries only in-frame clones and drops some. Of about 220,000 clones in the sample, about 87% were seen once. The rearrangement uses TRBV5-8 and TRBJ1-5; D uncertain. Material for sequencing was PBMCs. The source of this sequence is a man aged 18 to 29 in good health and CMV-seronegative. CDR3 sequence: CASREGTAEGSSQPQHF. For the CDR3, the DNA is TGTGCCAGCAGAGAGGGAACAGCCGAGGGCTCGAGTCAGCCCCAGCATTTT.